A single sample gave rise to the 25 T cell receptor beta chains below, sequenced in a study of blood T cell repertoires in COVID-19. Profiling relied on immunoSEQ multiplex PCR, and the TCRdb table lists in-frame clones only, not all of them. In the table there are about 35,000 clones, 75% to 90% of which are singletons. The sequencing input was peripheral blood. Source of these receptors: a human donor in a cohort sampled during active COVID-19.

The chain employs TRBV18 and TRBJ1-1; D is uncertain. V lost 3 bases, J lost 6 bases, and 11 bases lay in between. The CDR3 sequence is 13 residues long. Per the germline V gene, CDR1 is KGHSH and CDR2 is LQKENI. For the CDR3, the DNA is TGTGCCAGCTCACCGAGCGGGATTGCTGAAGCTTTCTTT. Protein product: CASSPSGIAEAFF. Combining the CDR3 with reference TRBV18 and TRBJ1-1 gives the whole variable domain NAGVMQNPRHLVRRRGQEARLRCSPMKGHSHVYWYRQLPEEGLKFMVYLQKENIIDESGMPKERFSAEFPKEGPSILRIQQVVRGDSAAYFCASSPSGIAEAFFGQGTRLTVV.

The V call is TRBV6-2 or TRBV6-3, the J call TRBJ2-6; possible D gene TRBD1, 5 bases. V was clipped by 6 bases and J by 2 bases, with 11 bases between them. Germline lookup yields CDR1 MNHEY and CDR2 SVGEGT. CDR3 size: 15 residues. CDR3 sequence: CASSDPRAGANVLTF. CDR3 in DNA: TGTGCCAGCAGCGACCCCAGGGCTGGGGCCAACGTCCTGACTTTC.

This clone appeared a single time. This sequence joins TRBV7-6 and TRBJ1-1, with D possibly being TRBD1 (6 bases). The CDR3 runs to 14 residues. CDR1 SGHVS and CDR2 FNYEAQ come from the germline V gene. Trimming pared 1 base from V and 4 bases from J, leaving 10 bases between. This chain's CDR3 is CASSLDQGSTEAFF. The CDR3 bases are TGTGCCAGCAGCTTAGACCAGGGGAGCACTGAAGCTTTCTTT.

The chain recombines TRBV19 with TRBJ1-4, with D perhaps TRBD1 (6 bases). V lost 10 bases and J 7 bases, leaving 22 bases between the germline ends. The germline CDR1 and CDR2 sequences are LNHDA and SQIVND (reference sequence). The CDR3 length is 15 residues. The CDR3 DNA reads TGTGCCACCGTACAACAGGGTTGGACTGGTGAAAAACTGTTTTTT. Translated, it gives CATVQQGWTGEKLFF.

The rearrangement joins TRBV6-1 to TRBJ2-7; 16 bases agree with TRBD2. The trim removed 4 bases at V and 6 bases at J, leaving 15 bases unmatched. The CDR3 totals 19 residues. From germline, CDR1 is MNHNS and CDR2 SASEGT. The CDR3 nucleotides read TGTGCCAGCAGTGGACCGGGACTAGCGGGGGGGCGATTTATCGGCGAGCAGTACTTC. Encoded protein: CASSGPGLAGGRFIGEQYF.

The chain has TRBV29-1 and TRBJ2-6, with D possibly matching TRBD1 (5 bases). V shed 7 bases and J shed 1 base, with 14 bases lying between them. The CDR3 contains 15 residues. The germline gives CDR1 SQVTM, CDR2 ANQGSEA. CDR3 bases: TGCAGCGCGGTGACAGAAGCTTCTGGGGCCAACGTCCTGACTTTC. This encodes CSAVTEASGANVLTF.

J is TRBJ1-2 and V is TRBV6-5, with a weak D call TRBD1 (6 bases). Germline CDR1 reads MNHEY; CDR2 reads SVGAGI. This CDR3 has 12 residues. V was trimmed by 10 bases and J by 4 bases, leaving 13 bases between them. CDR3 bases: TGTGCCACCTCCCAGGGGAGCTATGGCTACACCTTC. This encodes CATSQGSYGYTF.

The chain links TRBV19 to TRBJ2-1; 14 bases are a match to TRBD2. Looked up from germline, CDR1 is LNHDA and CDR2 is SQIVND (reference sequence). J was trimmed by 9 bases and V by 9 bases; bases with no gene match: 13. This CDR3 is 16 amino acids long. This CDR3 is CASQRGGTSGSGEQFF. Written as DNA, the CDR3 is TGTGCCAGCCAAAGGGGTGGGACTAGCGGGAGTGGTGAGCAGTTCTTC.

CDR3 DNA: TGTGCCAGCTCACCACGTGGAGGCTCCTTATATGGCTACACCTTC. The encoded protein is CASSPRGGSLYGYTF. This chain links TRBV18 with TRBJ1-2; D is unresolved. V lost 1 base and J lost 5, with 14 bases in between. Per germline, CDR1 KGHSH and CDR2 LQKENI. The CDR3 totals 15 residues.

CDR3 coding DNA: TGTGCCAGCAGCCTATCCGGGACGGGACTCTACGAGCAGTACTTC. Amino acid sequence: CASSLSGTGLYEQYF. The chain has TRBV3-1 (or the pseudogene TRBV3-2) and TRBJ2-7; TRBD2 is a possible D gene (6 bases). Germline assignment: CDR1 LGHDT and CDR2 YNNKEL (reference sequence). The CDR3 sequence is 15 residues long. V was trimmed by 4 bases and J by 3 bases, leaving 16 bases between them.

The chain combines TRBV7-2 with TRBJ2-5; no definite D call. V was pared by 1 base and J by 1 base, with 10 bases between. This CDR3 contains 15 residues. Germline CDR1 and CDR2: SGHTA and FQGNSA. The CDR3 coding sequence is TGTGCCAGCAGCTTAGTACAGCAAGTCCAAGAGACCCAGTACTTC. Amino acids: CASSLVQQVQETQYF.

Turning to this clone: In the same sample, other DNA sequences code for this CDR3. The chain combines TRBV6-2 or TRBV6-3 with TRBJ1-2; 10 bases map to TRBD1. In germline, CDR1 is MNHEY, CDR2 SVGEGT. Trimming at V came to 4 bases and at J to 0 bases, leaving 2 bases not matched to a gene. This CDR3 is 15 amino acids long. The CDR3, as DNA: TGTGCCAGCAGTTCCGGGACAGGGGCTAACTATGGCTACACCTTC. This sequence encodes CASSSGTGANYGYTF.

The chain links TRBV7-2 to TRBJ2-3, with 7 bases that match TRBD1. V gave up 5 bases and J gave up 2 bases; unmatched junction bases: 4. This CDR3 region has 14 residues. In germline, CDR1 is SGHTA, CDR2 FQGNSA. Here the CDR3 DNA reads TGTGCCAGCAGCCGGGACAGACTCACAGATACGCAGTATTTT. This translates into CASSRDRLTDTQYF. The variable domain in full, completed from reference TRBV7-2 and TRBJ2-3, reads GAGVSQSPSNKVTEKGKDVELRCDPISGHTALYWYRQSLGQGLEFLIYFQGNSAPDKSGLPSDRFSAERTGGSVSTLTIQRTQQEDSAVYLCASSRDRLTDTQYFGPGTRLTVL.

This chain joins TRBV7-8 and TRBJ1-2; TRBD1 matches at 7 bases. The CDR3 has 15 residues. CDR1 is SGHVS, CDR2 FQNEAQ, per germline. Losses at the gene ends were 5 bases for V and 0 bases for J; bases not matched to a gene: 6. CDR3 region: CASSPRTGANYGYTF. The DNA for the CDR3 is TGTGCCAGCAGCCCGAGGACAGGAGCTAACTATGGCTACACCTTC.

This sequence joins TRBV19 and TRBJ2-2; TRBD1 matches at 8 bases. V was pared by 10 bases and J by 5 bases, with 9 bases of the junction left unmatched. This CDR3 has 14 residues. Germline CDR1 reads LNHDA; CDR2 reads SQIVND (reference sequence). The CDR3 protein is CATSGTGVTGELFF. The CDR3 DNA reads TGTGCCACATCTGGGACAGGCGTAACCGGGGAGCTGTTTTTT.

This clone has only one observation. This chain joins TRBV15 and TRBJ1-1; 8 nucleotides align to TRBD1. J lost 4 bases, V lost 5 bases, and 6 bases had no gene match. Germline V gives CDR1 LNHNV, CDR2 YYDKDF (reference sequence). The CDR3 extends over 14 amino acids. The CDR3 spells CATSLQGGGTEAFF. CDR3 nucleotide sequence: TGTGCCACCAGCCTACAGGGGGGGGGCACTGAAGCTTTCTTT.

The rearrangement uses TRBV6-6 and TRBJ1-3, with a weak D call TRBD1 (5 bases). This CDR3 has 14 residues. The V end was cut by 3 bases, the J end by 2 bases, with 8 bases between. CDR1 is MNHNY, CDR2 SVGAGI, per germline (reference sequence). The CDR3 DNA reads as TGTGCCAGCAGTTATAGGGGAACTGGAAACACCATATATTTT. Protein sequence: CASSYRGTGNTIYF.

The rearrangement uses TRBV4-1 and TRBJ2-1; D gene unclear. Per germline, CDR1 MGHRA and CDR2 YSYEKL. The germline V and J ends were trimmed by 6 bases and 0 bases, with 15 bases remaining between them. This CDR3 spans 16 amino acids. CDR3 in DNA: TGCGCCAGCAGGCTTGACGACCGGAGCTCCTACAATGAGCAGTTCTTC. Amino acids: CASRLDDRSSYNEQFF.

The CDR3 loop is CATRGANTGELFF. In DNA, the CDR3 is TGTGCCACCAGAGGGGCGAACACCGGGGAGCTGTTTTTT. The chain carries TRBV24-1 and TRBJ2-2, with a tentative D call TRBD1 (5 bases). The CDR3 totals 13 residues. The V gene lost 7 bases and the J gene lost 0 bases, with 5 bases spanning the gap. Germline V gene data show CDR1 as KGHDR and CDR2 as SFDVKD.

The CDR3 reads CASSPTTGGFEQYF. CDR3 sequence (DNA): TGTGCCAGCAGCCCTACGACAGGGGGATTCGAGCAGTACTTC. This sequence joins TRBV9 and TRBJ2-7, with TRBD1 identical over 9 bases. Germline-derived CDR1 and CDR2 are SGDLS and YYNGEE. CDR3 length equals 14 residues. V lost 4 bases and J lost 6; bases outside the gene matches: 8.

V and J are TRBV6-5 and TRBJ2-3, with TRBD1 identical over 7 bases. Germline V gene lookup returns CDR1 MNHEY and CDR2 SVGAGI. V gave up 6 bases and J gave up 0 bases; unmatched junction bases: 3. The CDR3 has 14 residues. The CDR3 DNA is TGTGCCAGCAGCCCGGGACAGAGCACAGATACGCAGTATTTT. Protein product: CASSPGQSTDTQYF.

The chain has TRBV18 and TRBJ2-1; a possible D gene is TRBD1 (5 bases). The CDR3 length is 15 residues. The V gene's germline CDR1 is KGHSH and CDR2 LQKENI. Trimming removed 0 bases from V and 4 bases from J, with 10 bases in between. The CDR3: CASSPPTVIYNEQFF. The CDR3 bases are TGTGCCAGCTCACCACCGACAGTTATTTACAATGAGCAGTTCTTC.

This sequence joins TRBV5-5 and TRBJ1-4; perhaps TRBD1 as D (6 bases). The V end lost 4 bases, the J end lost 8 bases, and 15 bases lay between the germline ends. Germline CDR1 is SGHKS and CDR2 is YYEKEE (reference sequence). The CDR3 sequence is 14 residues long. Here the CDR3 DNA reads TGTGCCAGCAGCCTGGGGGGGCTGGGAGAAAAACTGTTTTTT. Amino acids: CASSLGGLGEKLFF.

The chain has TRBV7-2 and TRBJ2-4; 14 nucleotides line up with TRBD2. CDR1 is SGHTA and CDR2 is FQGNSA in the germline V gene. Trimming cost V 4 bases and J 7 bases; bases outside gene matches: 12. This CDR3 has 18 residues. CDR3 sequence reads: CASSSRTSGGLSGNIQYF. The CDR3 DNA follows: TGTGCCAGCAGCTCCCGGACTAGCGGGGGGCTTTCGGGTAACATTCAGTACTTC.

J is TRBJ1-2 and V is TRBV11-2; the D gene is possibly TRBD1 (5 bases). Trimming removed 0 bases at V and 8 bases at J, with 19 bases between. There are 16 residues in the CDR3. CDR1 and CDR2 (germline): SGHAT, FQNNGV. CDR3: CASSLDRAGVSGGYTF. Here the CDR3 DNA reads TGTGCCAGCAGCTTAGATAGGGCGGGGGTCTCGGGAGGCTACACCTTC.